This TCR beta chain was sequenced for a study of CD8 T cells in ankylosing spondylitis. Study-level results: As for the disease-linked clones, they showed a CD8+ phenotype and occurred at relatively low frequencies in peripheral blood. Characteristic, it appeared, of ankylosing spondylitis blood was a TCR beta motif of about eight highly homologous variants.

Comment on this clonotype: The antigen is unknown.

Germline-derived CDR1 and CDR2 are SGHTA and FQGNSA. This CDR3 is built from 16 residues. J lost 6 bases, V lost 1 base, and 9 bases had no gene match. TCRdb re-derived calls from the 5' RACE reads in MiXCR, one entry per CDR3 protein. The table shows around 430,000 distinct CDR3 sequences, with over 15% occurring only once. Sequencing was carried out using blood, either unsorted or a sorted T cell fraction (not recorded which). The chain recombines TRBV7-2 with TRBJ2-5; 9 nucleotides line up with TRBD2. The sequence was obtained from a male donor with ankylosing spondylitis. The CDR3 DNA is TGTGCCAGCAGCTTAGATTTTTCTAGCGGGACAAAGACCCAGTACTTC. Amino acid sequence: CASSLDFSSGTKTQYF.